This passage covers 23 T cell receptor beta chains from one sample sequenced in a study of T cells after yellow fever vaccination. One entry per CDR3 protein, called by TCRdb with MiXCR from the 5' RACE reads. The table records 300,000 to 350,000 distinct CDR3 sequences, 3.5% to 5% of them present only once. Sequencing was performed on PBMCs, taken 15 days after the yellow fever booster vaccination. These receptor sequences come from a young man who received the YFV17D yellow fever vaccine.

This clonotype was found many times. The CDR3 is CASESTGGVETQYF. The CDR3 coding sequence is TGTGCCAGCGAGTCGACCGGGGGGGTAGAGACCCAGTACTTC. V gene TRBV7-2 combines with J gene TRBJ2-5; 8 nucleotides align to TRBD2. Germline V gene data show CDR1 as SGHTA and CDR2 as FQGNSA. The CDR3 has 14 residues. V trimming: 8 bases; J trimming: 4 bases; junction bases outside the gene matches: 9.

This clonotype was seen at least ten times. The chain uses TRBV29-1 and TRBJ2-1; D gene ambiguous. The germline V gene encodes CDR1 SQVTM and CDR2 ANQGSEA. V was shortened by 7 bases and J by 8 bases, with 9 bases between the two germline ends. The CDR3 runs 10 residues. The CDR3 spells CSAQDHEQFF. CDR3 coding DNA: TGCAGCGCTCAAGACCATGAGCAGTTCTTC.

This clonotype was observed a few times. A junction end diverges from the germline sequence, so it may reflect a read error. V and J are TRBV20-1 and TRBJ2-3; tentatively, D is TRBD2 (6 bases). This CDR3 contains 15 residues. The germline V gene encodes CDR1 DFQATT and CDR2 SNEGSKA (reference sequence). CDR3 residues: CSARPGRGFTNTQYF. The CDR3, as DNA: TGCAGTGCTCGTCCCGGGCGGGGATTCACAAATACGCAGTATTTT.

This clonotype was recorded a few times. The V gene is TRBV20-1, the J gene TRBJ2-2, with 10 bases fitting TRBD1. The CDR3 runs to 15 residues. Germline V gene lookup returns CDR1 DFQATT and CDR2 SNEGSKA (reference sequence). V lost 4 bases, J lost 3 bases, and 5 bases stayed unmatched. The CDR3 reads CSATDRGLYTGELFF. The CDR3, as DNA: TGCAGTGCTACTGACAGGGGGCTGTACACCGGGGAGCTGTTTTTT.

The V and J genes are TRBV6-6 and TRBJ2-1; possible D gene TRBD2, 5 bases. V was trimmed by 1 base and J by 6 bases, leaving 13 bases between them. The CDR3 covers 15 residues. Germline V lookup: CDR1 MNHNY, CDR2 SVGAGI (reference sequence). The CDR3 spells CASSYFAGPGNEQFF. The DNA of the CDR3 is TGTGCCAGCAGTTACTTCGCGGGCCCTGGCAATGAGCAGTTCTTC.

This clonotype was counted many times. The chain combines TRBV12-3 or TRBV12-4 with TRBJ2-1; D remains ambiguous. This CDR3 is built from 12 residues. Trimming shortened V by 5 bases and J by 8 bases, and 10 bases separated the two germline ends. The DNA for the CDR3 is TGTGCCAGCAGTCCATACATGGATGAGCAGTTCTTC. Translating gives CASSPYMDEQFF.

This clonotype turned up a few times. The V call is TRBV5-1, the J call TRBJ1-6, with TRBD1 as a possible D gene (6 bases). The CDR3 runs to 18 residues. The germline CDR1 and CDR2 sequences are SGHRS and YFSETQ. Trimming removed 0 bases from V and 5 bases from J, with 18 bases in between. CDR3 coding DNA: TGCGCCAGCAGCTTGGTGGATGGCGGGGGCCTCGATAATTCACCCCTCCACTTT. It yields the protein CASSLVDGGGLDNSPLHF.

The sample holds a few counts of this clonotype. The chain uses TRBV7-2 and TRBJ2-3, with D perhaps TRBD1 (5 bases). The CDR3 sequence is 15 residues long. Germline V gene data show CDR1 as SGHTA and CDR2 as FQGNSA. Trimming cost V 5 bases and J 2 bases, with 14 bases left between them. This CDR3 is CASSPKTATTDTQYF. DNA for the CDR3: TGTGCCAGCAGCCCGAAGACAGCGACCACAGATACGCAGTATTTT.

This clonotype turned up a few times. The V call is TRBV6-6, the J call TRBJ1-1, with 11 bases that match TRBD1. CDR3 length equals 19 residues. V dropped 5 bases and J dropped 0; count of bases not matched to a gene: 14. Germline V lookup: CDR1 MNHNY, CDR2 SVGAGI (reference sequence). CDR3 bases: TGTGCCAGCAGTACCCCCCGGGACAGGGGGGAACTTATGAACACTGAAGCTTTCTTT. It specifies CASSTPRDRGELMNTEAFF.

In its sample, this clonotype was seen many times. The chain uses TRBV5-6 and TRBJ2-3, with 10 nucleotides matching TRBD2. The CDR3 has 16 residues. With V trimmed by 5 bases and J by 5 bases, 11 bases remained unmatched. Germline V gives CDR1 SGHDT, CDR2 YYEEEE. The CDR3 loop reads CASRAQASGGIDTQYF. The CDR3, as DNA: TGTGCCAGCAGAGCGCAGGCTAGCGGGGGTATAGATACGCAGTATTTT.

This clonotype has a handful of counts. J is TRBJ2-5 and V is TRBV20-1, with 13 nucleotides matching TRBD2. This CDR3 contains 14 residues. V lost 3 bases, J lost 13 bases, and 11 bases stayed unmatched. Germline CDR1 and CDR2: DFQATT and SNEGSKA (reference sequence). DNA of the CDR3: TGCAGTGCTAGTCTGCCCGGGACTAGCGGGAAGGCGTACTTC. This encodes CSASLPGTSGKAYF.

This clonotype was observed a few times. This chain uses TRBV7-8 with TRBJ2-3; 10 bases align to TRBD2. The length of the CDR3 is 16 residues. CDR1 is SGHVS and CDR2 is FQNEAQ in the germline V gene. The V gene end was trimmed by 6 bases and the J gene end by 1 base; junction bases not matched to a gene: 7. DNA of the CDR3: TGTGCCAGCAGACCCGGGACTAGCGAACGCACAGATACGCAGTATTTT. Translated, it gives CASRPGTSERTDTQYF.

V usage is TRBV7-6 and J usage is TRBJ1-2; 8 bases are shared with TRBD1. V lost 4 bases, J lost 7 bases, and 5 bases stayed unmatched. The CDR3 extends over 13 amino acids. CDR1 and CDR2 from the germline V gene are SGHVS and FNYEAQ. CDR3 region: CASSSAGGGGYTF. The CDR3 DNA sequence: TGTGCCAGCAGCTCTGCAGGGGGCGGTGGCTACACCTTC.

The sample holds many counts of this clonotype. The V call is TRBV20-1, the J call TRBJ2-7; D unresolved. Trimming stripped 6 bases from V and 3 bases from J, with 9 bases between. Germline V gene lookup returns CDR1 DFQATT and CDR2 SNEGSKA (reference sequence). CDR3 length: 11 residues. In nucleotides, the CDR3 is TGCAGTGCCCAACAAGTCTACGAGCAGTACTTC. It translates to CSAQQVYEQYF.

The chain carries TRBV29-1 and TRBJ1-1; no definite D call. CDR1 is SQVTM, CDR2 ANQGSEA, per germline. The ends were cut back, 7 bases at V and 5 bases at J, with 20 bases in the middle. The CDR3 contains 14 residues. The CDR3 loop is CSANNPGMRTEAFF. The DNA of the CDR3 is TGCAGCGCCAACAATCCGGGGATGAGAACTGAAGCTTTCTTT.

The chain joins TRBV5-1 to TRBJ2-5; no definite D call. V dropped 3 bases and J dropped 0 bases, with 9 bases sitting between them. The CDR3 is 14 residues long. Per the germline V gene, CDR1 is SGHRS and CDR2 is YFSETQ. This CDR3 is CASSYYPDQETQYF. The CDR3 DNA is TGCGCCAGCAGCTACTACCCGGACCAAGAGACCCAGTACTTC.

Ten or more counts support this clonotype. The chain recombines TRBV2 with TRBJ1-6, with D unresolved. The CDR3 is 13 residues long. The germline V and J ends were trimmed by 7 bases and 7 bases, with 11 bases remaining between them. Per the germline V gene, CDR1 is SNHLY and CDR2 is FYNNEI. CDR3 in amino acids: CASTQVGNSPLHF. The CDR3 DNA sequence: TGTGCCAGCACTCAGGTGGGAAATTCACCCCTCCACTTT.

This clonotype has more than one count but fewer than ten. The V gene is TRBV9, the J gene TRBJ2-3; the D gene could be TRBD1 or TRBD2 (5 bases each). V was shortened by 0 bases and J by 2 bases, with 13 bases between the two germline ends. Germline loops: CDR1 SGDLS, CDR2 YYNGEE. The CDR3 extends over 16 amino acids. CDR3 amino acids: CASSVDSGGATDTQYF. CDR3 in DNA: TGTGCCAGCAGCGTAGATAGTGGGGGTGCCACAGATACGCAGTATTTT. The full variable domain, completed using reference TRBV9 and TRBJ2-3, is DSGVTQTPKHLITATGQRVTLRCSPRSGDLSVYWYQQSLDQGLQFLIQYYNGEERAKGNILERFSAQQFPDLHSELNLSSLELGDSALYFCASSVDSGGATDTQYFGPGTRLTVL.

Many counts were recorded for this clonotype. The chain has TRBV9 and TRBJ2-1; D may match TRBD1 or TRBD2 (6 bases each). V gave up 6 bases and J gave up 6 bases, with 19 bases separating them. CDR3 length: 15 residues. CDR1 and CDR2 from the germline V gene are SGDLS and YYNGEE. DNA of the CDR3: TGTGCCAGCACCACGAGGGGGGCTCCCGGCAATGAGCAGTTCTTC. Encoded protein: CASTTRGAPGNEQFF.

This clonotype was detected only a few times. The chain combines TRBV20-1 with TRBJ1-4; D not certain. Germline V lookup: CDR1 DFQATT, CDR2 SNEGSKA (reference sequence). With 0 bases removed from V and 0 bases from J, the gap between germline ends came to 8 bases. This CDR3 spans 15 amino acids. The CDR3 nucleotides read TGCAGTGCTAGAGAGTTAAGGGCAACTAATGAAAAACTGTTTTTT. Amino acid sequence: CSARELRATNEKLFF.

CDR3 amino acids: CASSLEGYLYGYTF. CDR3 nucleotides: TGTGCCAGCAGCTTAGAAGGGTACCTCTATGGCTACACCTTC. The chain recombines TRBV7-2 with TRBJ1-2, with no clear D. The germline V gene encodes CDR1 SGHTA and CDR2 FQGNSA. The CDR3 totals 14 residues. V lost 1 base, J lost 4 bases, and 10 bases lay in between.

The chain couples TRBV7-9 to TRBJ2-7; D is unclear. Germline V gives CDR1 SEHNR, CDR2 FQNEAQ (reference sequence). This CDR3 has 15 residues. V was pared by 7 bases and J by 1 base, with 17 bases between. CDR3 sequence: CASTHRPHLSYEQYV. The CDR3 DNA reads as TGTGCCAGCACCCATAGGCCCCATCTATCCTACGAGCAGTACGTC.

This clonotype was seen only a few times. This chain links TRBV5-1 with TRBJ2-2; 9 positions agree with TRBD1. Trimming took 7 bases from V and 2 from J; bases not matched to a gene: 18. The germline gives CDR1 SGHRS, CDR2 YFSETQ. This CDR3 is built from 19 residues. The CDR3: CASVPRLTGGVPNTGELFF. CDR3 DNA: TGCGCCAGCGTTCCCCGGCTGACAGGGGGAGTCCCCAACACCGGGGAGCTGTTTTTT. Drawing the rest from reference TRBV5-1 and TRBJ2-2, the complete variable domain is KAGVTQTPRYLIKTRGQQVTLSCSPISGHRSVSWYQQTPGQGLQFLFEYFSETQRNKGNFPGRFSGRQFSNSRSEMNVSTLELGDSALYLCASVPRLTGGVPNTGELFFGEGSRLTVL.